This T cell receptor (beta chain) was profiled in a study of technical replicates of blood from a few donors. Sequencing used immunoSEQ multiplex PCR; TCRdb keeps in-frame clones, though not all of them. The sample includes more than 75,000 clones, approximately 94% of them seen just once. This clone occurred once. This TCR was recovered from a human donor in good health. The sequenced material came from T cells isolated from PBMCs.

CDR3 nucleotides: TGTGCCACCAGCAGCCGGACAGGGGGCGAGCAGTACTTC. It translates to CATSSRTGGEQYF. The chain employs TRBV15 and TRBJ2-7, with 10 bases aligning to TRBD1. V was clipped by 3 bases and J by 6 bases; unmatched bases: 2. This CDR3 spans 13 amino acids. The V gene's germline CDR1 is LNHNV and CDR2 YYDKDF (reference sequence).